The entry below describes one T cell receptor (beta chain). Germline V lookup: CDR1 SNHLY, CDR2 FYNNEI. Trimming at V came to 0 bases and at J to 3 bases, leaving 4 bases not matched to a gene. CDR3 size: 16 residues. This record belongs to a study of CD8 T cells in Susac syndrome. The RNA input was roughly 0.45 to 1 ug, and it was reverse transcribed with random hexamers. MiXCR was run by TCRdb on the immunoSEQ multiplex PCR reads, yielding one entry per CDR3 protein. The table lists 120,000 to 150,000 distinct CDR3 sequences, less than 95% of them singletons, with 0.065% to 0.1% in the top ten. The chain couples TRBV2 to TRBJ2-1; 8 bases line up with TRBD2. The sequenced sample was CD4+ T cells from PBMCs. This clonotype was obtained from a human donor in good health. CDR3: CASSEAAGVIYNEQFF. CDR3 DNA: TGTGCCAGCAGTGAAGCAGCGGGAGTTATCTACAATGAGCAGTTCTTC.